The rows below give T cell receptor beta chains drawn from one sample of a study of HIV-infected patients and healthy controls. TCRdb independently ran MiXCR on the 5' RACE reads; one entry per CDR3 protein. The table records around 10,000 distinct CDR3 sequences, approximately 7% of them present only once. Sequenced here: blood, sampled before antiretroviral therapy. The receptors shown here come from an adult with HIV infection. The CDR3 runs from the conserved cysteine through the conserved F or W. A D gene is named only where the DNA matches it firmly. Clone size is stated in some rows and not others, as once, few, many or a class when expanded.

V,J,size,D,CDR3,DNA
TRBV12-3/TRBV12-4,TRBJ1-3,NA,NA,CASSPRQGNTIYF,TGTGCCAGCAGTCCCCGACAGGGAAACACCATATATTTT
TRBV4-1,TRBJ2-7,many,TRBD1,CASSHGQGEGYEQYF,TGCGCCAGCAGCCACGGACAGGGGGAGGGTTACGAGCAGTACTTC
TRBV7-2,TRBJ1-4,few,TRBD1,CASSTGDSTNEKLFF,TGTGCCAGCAGCACAGGGGATTCAACTAATGAAAAACTGTTTTTT
TRBV6-2/TRBV6-3,TRBJ1-2,many,NA,CASSQQRYGYTF,TGTGCCAGCTCGCAGCAGCGCTATGGCTACACCTTC
TRBV12-3/TRBV12-4,TRBJ2-1,many,NA,CASRSATEQFF,TGTGCCAGCAGATCTGCCACTGAGCAGTTCTTC
TRBV12-3/TRBV12-4,TRBJ1-1,many,NA,CASSPDRNYHTEAFF,TGTGCCAGCAGTCCGGACAGAAACTACCACACTGAAGCTTTCTTT
TRBV20-1,TRBJ2-2,NA,NA,CSARNYPGGELFF,TGCAGTGCTAGAAACTACCCCGGCGGGGAGCTGTTTTTT
TRBV12-3/TRBV12-4,TRBJ1-3,NA,NA,CASSIYYSGNTIYF,TGTGCCAGCAGTATTTACTACTCTGGAAACACCATATATTTT
TRBV13,TRBJ2-3,many,TRBD2,CASSLESRGAGTDTQYF,TGTGCCAGCAGCTTAGAGTCGCGGGGGGCCGGCACAGATACGCAGTATTTT
TRBV5-1,TRBJ2-5,few,NA,CASSLSPTVKETQYF,TGCGCCAGCAGCTTGAGTCCGACCGTAAAAGAGACCCAGTACTTC
TRBV12-3/TRBV12-4,TRBJ2-3,many,NA,CASSLQRRTDTQYF,TGTGCCAGCAGTTTACAGCGAAGGACAGATACGCAGTATTTT
TRBV7-3,TRBJ2-2,NA,NA,CASSLRGERTGELFF,TGTGCCAGCAGCTTAAGAGGGGAGAGGACCGGGGAGCTGTTTTTT
TRBV6-5,TRBJ1-3,many,NA,CASSYSSSVHLGNTIYF,TGTGCCAGCAGTTACTCCTCATCCGTTCATCTCGGAAACACCATATATTTT
TRBV9,TRBJ2-3,NA,TRBD2,CASGGGPSADTQYF,TGTGCCAGCGGCGGGGGGCCCTCAGCAGATACGCAGTATTTT
TRBV6-5,TRBJ2-3,many,TRBD1,CASWGQGTDTQYF,TGTGCCAGCTGGGGACAGGGCACAGATACGCAGTATTTT
TRBV12-3/TRBV12-4,TRBJ1-1,many,TRBD1,CATQDRGNTEAFF,TGTGCCACCCAGGACAGGGGAAACACTGAAGCTTTCTTT